The present T cell receptor beta chain was sequenced within a study of blood T cell repertoires in COVID-19. About the study: Donors in the United States, Italy and Spain gave samples during acute or convalescent COVID-19. T cells, B-cell-depleted T cells, or PBMCs supplied cDNA or gDNA.

Unmatched junction bases numbered 10, after V lost 7 bases and J lost 2 bases. The CDR3 has 15 residues. The V gene's germline CDR1 is SGHTA and CDR2 FQGNSA. This clone is a singleton in its sample. TCRdb's table, derived via immunoSEQ multiplex PCR, lists solely in-frame clones and lacks some. The table shows approximately 250,000 clones, with 65% to 90% occurring only once. Patients in Seattle were enrolled during active infection, then followed longitudinally. Sequencing was carried out using peripheral blood. The source is a man between 45 and 60 years old with COVID-19, enrolled during active disease. The chain carries TRBV7-2 and TRBJ2-5; TRBD2 matches at 7 bases. For the CDR3, the DNA is TGTGCCAGCACCTCTCGAGCGGGGATTCAAGAGACCCAGTACTTC. Encoded protein: CASTSRAGIQETQYF. The full variable domain, with the rest looked up from reference TRBV7-2 and TRBJ2-5, is GAGVSQSPSNKVTEKGKDVELRCDPISGHTALYWYRQSLGQGLEFLIYFQGNSAPDKSGLPSDRFSAERTGGSVSTLTIQRTQQEDSAVYLCASTSRAGIQETQYFGPGTRLLVL.